The 22 T cell receptor beta chains given below trace back to one sample, sequenced in a study of blood T cell repertoires in COVID-19. Assay used: immunoSEQ multiplex PCR; TCRdb lists only in-frame clones, some missing. The sample comprises some 270,000 clones, 75% to 90% of which are singletons, and around 3% rests with the top ten. Source material: PBMCs or T cells enriched from blood (not recorded which). These receptors came from a woman aged 40 to 50 who had been exposed to COVID-19.

This sequence joins TRBV19 and TRBJ1-2, with TRBD1 matching over 10 bases. The length of the CDR3 is 17 residues. Germline assignment: CDR1 LNHDA and CDR2 SQIVND (reference sequence). The junction had 11 bases not matched to a gene; V was cut back by 3 bases and J by 4 bases. In DNA, the CDR3 is TGTGCCAGTAGTATCCGCCGACAGGGGGCGCGGGTCTATGGCTACACCTTC. Translating it yields CASSIRRQGARVYGYTF. Using reference TRBV19 and TRBJ1-2 for the parts outside the CDR3, the full variable domain is DGGITQSPKYLFRKEGQNVTLSCEQNLNHDAMYWYRQDPGQGLRLIYYSQIVNDFQKGDIAEGYSVSREKKESFPLTVTSAQKNPTAFYLCASSIRRQGARVYGYTFGSGTRLTVV.

The chain combines TRBV6-5 with TRBJ1-2; 7 nucleotides agree with TRBD1. The germline gives CDR1 MNHEY, CDR2 SVGAGI. There are 12 residues in the CDR3. V lost 11 bases, J lost 3 bases, and 6 bases stayed unmatched. Here the CDR3 reads CAAAGGYYGYTF. The DNA of the CDR3 is TGTGCCGCGGCAGGGGGTTACTATGGCTACACCTTC.

With regard to this clone: One junction end does not reproduce the germline sequence, and a read error may be involved. V gene TRBV5-1 combines with J gene TRBJ1-1; D may be TRBD1 (6 bases). CDR1 is SGHRS and CDR2 is YFSETQ in the germline V gene. The CDR3 is 13 residues long. The CDR3 coding sequence is TGCGCCAGCAGCATCACAGGGAACCCTGAAGCTTTCTTT. The encoded protein is CASSITGNPEAFF.

This chain uses TRBV7-9 with TRBJ1-5; D is unclear. Trimming stripped 5 bases from V and 4 bases from J, with 15 bases between. CDR3 length: 15 amino acids. Germline CDR1 and CDR2: SEHNR and FQNEAQ (reference sequence). This chain's CDR3 is CASSEGSFGNQPQHF. The CDR3 DNA reads TGTGCCAGCAGCGAGGGCTCCTTCGGGAATCAGCCCCAGCATTTT.

This chain uses TRBV27 with TRBJ1-5; 12 bases line up with TRBD1. The CDR3 has 16 residues. V was pared by 5 bases and J by 6 bases, with 8 bases of the junction left unmatched. Looked up from germline, CDR1 is MNHEY and CDR2 is SMNVEV (reference sequence). CDR3 in DNA: TGTGCCAGCAGTGCGCTGGGACAGGGGGCCAGTCAGCCCCAGCATTTT. Its protein product is CASSALGQGASQPQHF.

This chain uses TRBV27 with TRBJ2-7, with D perhaps TRBD1 (6 bases). With 2 bases removed from V and 2 bases from J, the gap between germline ends came to 10 bases. Looked up from germline, CDR1 is MNHEY and CDR2 is SMNVEV (reference sequence). This CDR3 has 14 amino acids. The CDR3 DNA reads TGTGCCAGCAGTTTAGGGGCAGGGGCCTACGAGCAGTACGTC. It specifies CASSLGAGAYEQYV.

The chain links TRBV7-3 to TRBJ2-2; tentative D call: TRBD2 (6 bases). Trimming shortened V by 2 bases and J by 7 bases, and 17 bases separated the two germline ends. CDR1 SGHTA and CDR2 FQGTGA come from the germline V gene. This CDR3 region has 16 residues. The CDR3 coding sequence is TGTGCCAGCAGCTTATACGGAGGGCGCGGAATCGGGGAGCTGTTTTTT. The encoded protein is CASSLYGGRGIGELFF.

CDR3 nucleotides: TGTGCCAGCAGCTTAAGTCTAAGGAGTCGCTACACCTTC. Translating gives CASSLSLRSRYTF. The chain recombines TRBV7-3 with TRBJ1-2, with D uncertain. V was trimmed by 1 base and J by 9 bases, leaving 12 bases between them. This CDR3 comprises 13 residues. CDR1 is SGHTA, CDR2 FQGTGA, per germline.

The chain links TRBV3-1 (or the pseudogene TRBV3-2) to TRBJ1-2; D possibly corresponds to TRBD1 (5 bases). The germline V and J ends were trimmed by 1 base and 8 bases, with 14 bases remaining between them. Germline-derived CDR1 and CDR2 are LGHDT and YNNKEL (reference sequence). The CDR3 sequence is 14 residues long. CDR3 DNA sequence: TGTGCCAGCAGCCAAGCGGCAGGGTCGTTCGGCTACACCTTC. Translating it yields CASSQAAGSFGYTF.

The chain couples TRBV10-3 to TRBJ2-7; 15 bases align to TRBD2. The CDR3 has 13 amino acids. V lost 10 bases and J lost 4; bases outside the gene matches: 2. Germline V gene lookup returns CDR1 ENHRY and CDR2 SYGVKD. CDR3 sequence (DNA): TGTGCCACCGGGACTAGCGGGGGGTACGAGCAGTACTTC. The encoded protein is CATGTSGGYEQYF.

This clone was seen a few times. This chain uses TRBV13 with TRBJ2-2; 8 nucleotides line up with TRBD2. V lost 1 base to trimming and J lost 5 bases; unmatched junction nucleotides: 9. The CDR3 length is 17 residues. Germline values: CDR1 PRHDT, CDR2 FYEKMQ (reference sequence). The CDR3 loop is CASSLEEAGVYTGELFF. As DNA, the CDR3 is TGTGCCAGCAGCTTAGAAGAAGCGGGAGTGTATACCGGGGAGCTGTTTTTT.

The chain combines TRBV9 with TRBJ2-2; perhaps TRBD1 as D (6 bases). V was cut by 1 base and J by 6 bases, with 10 bases left in between. Germline CDR1 reads SGDLS; CDR2 reads YYNGEE. The CDR3 length is 14 residues. For the CDR3, the DNA is TGTGCCAGCAGCGTATCTGAGGGGGCCGGGGAGCTGTTTTTT. It yields the protein CASSVSEGAGELFF. Using reference TRBV9 and TRBJ2-2 for the parts outside the CDR3, the full variable domain is DSGVTQTPKHLITATGQRVTLRCSPRSGDLSVYWYQQSLDQGLQFLIQYYNGEERAKGNILERFSAQQFPDLHSELNLSSLELGDSALYFCASSVSEGAGELFFGEGSRLTVL.

This clone was seen just once. The chain combines TRBV6-2 or TRBV6-3 with TRBJ2-2; 7 bases align to TRBD1. The CDR3 runs to 16 residues. The trim removed 5 bases at V and 2 bases at J, leaving 8 bases unmatched. Germline V gene data show CDR1 as MNHEY and CDR2 as SVGEGT. For the CDR3, the DNA is TGTGCCAGCAGTCTACAGGGGTTGATCAACACCGGGGAGCTGTTTTTT. Its translation is CASSLQGLINTGELFF.

This chain connects TRBV7-8 to TRBJ1-1; D is possibly TRBD1 (5 bases). V was clipped by 5 bases and J by 0 bases, with 13 bases between them. The CDR3 consists of 15 residues. Germline-derived CDR1 and CDR2 are SGHVS and FQNEAQ. This CDR3 is CASSPFRVMNTEAFF. The CDR3, as DNA: TGTGCCAGCAGCCCTTTCAGGGTGATGAACACTGAAGCTTTCTTT.

The chain uses TRBV30 and TRBJ2-3, with D possibly being TRBD2 (7 bases). V dropped 1 base and J dropped 1 base, with 15 bases sitting between them. CDR1 and CDR2 from the germline V gene are GTSNPN and SVGIG (reference sequence). CDR3 length: 16 residues. CDR3 in amino acids: CAWSGEGGAGTDTQYF. For the CDR3, the DNA is TGTGCCTGGAGTGGGGAGGGGGGGGCAGGCACAGATACGCAGTATTTT. The full variable domain, in which reference TRBV30 and TRBJ2-3 provide the parts outside the CDR3, is SQTIHQWPATLVQPVGSPLSLECTVEGTSNPNLYWYRQAAGRGLQLLFYSVGIGQISSEVPQNLSASRPQDRQFILSSKKLLLSDSGFYLCAWSGEGGAGTDTQYFGPGTRLTVL.

This clone showed up just once. The chain combines TRBV9 with TRBJ1-6; possibly TRBD1 for D (6 bases). This CDR3 contains 14 residues. Germline CDR1 SGDLS, CDR2 YYNGEE. Trimming left V 0 bases short and J 7 bases short, with 8 bases between. CDR3 nucleotides: TGTGCCAGCAGCGTAGGGGGGCGGAATTCACCCCTCCACTTT. Translation: CASSVGGRNSPLHF.

This chain joins TRBV2 and TRBJ2-1, with TRBD1 matching 10 bases. CDR3 length: 14 amino acids. The V and J ends lost 8 bases and 4 bases, in that order; junction bases with no gene match: 5. Germline assignment: CDR1 SNHLY and CDR2 FYNNEI. The CDR3 coding sequence is TGTGCCAGCGGGGGGACAGGGGTGTACAATGAGCAGTTCTTC. Encoded protein: CASGGTGVYNEQFF.

J is TRBJ1-2 and V is TRBV9; 7 bases are shared with TRBD1. Germline CDR1 and CDR2: SGDLS and YYNGEE. The CDR3 is made up of 13 amino acids. V was pared by 3 bases and J by 4 bases, with 3 bases of the junction left unmatched. CDR3 sequence (DNA): TGTGCCAGCAGCGCACAGGGGATCTATGGCTACACCTTC. Its translation is CASSAQGIYGYTF.

This clone showed up just a few times. V is TRBV7-2 and J is TRBJ1-5; weak D call: TRBD1 (6 bases). Trimming removed 1 base from V and 1 base from J, with 14 bases in between. CDR1 and CDR2 from the germline V gene are SGHTA and FQGNSA. This CDR3 is built from 17 residues. As DNA, the CDR3 is TGTGCCAGCAGCTTAGGGCCCCGCGGGGGCAGCAATCAGCCCCAGCATTTT. Translated, it gives CASSLGPRGGSNQPQHF.

The gene calls are TRBV18 and TRBJ1-1; D remains unclear. CDR1 is KGHSH and CDR2 is LQKENI in the germline V gene. Trimming stripped 4 bases from V and 0 bases from J, with 9 bases between. The CDR3 contains 14 residues. The CDR3 bases are TGTGCCAGCTCACTGGTAGAAATGAACACTGAAGCTTTCTTT. This gives the protein CASSLVEMNTEAFF.

The V call is TRBV6-6, the J call TRBJ1-1, with 7 bases lining up with TRBD1. J gave up 0 bases and V 5 bases, and 9 bases lay outside the gene matches. The V gene's germline CDR1 is MNHNY and CDR2 SVGAGI (reference sequence). The CDR3 covers 16 residues. The CDR3 bases are TGTGCCAGCAGTCACGCGCACAGGGGTTTGAACACTGAAGCTTTCTTT. Protein sequence: CASSHAHRGLNTEAFF.

This clone was seen just once. The rearrangement joins TRBV2 to TRBJ1-1; 11 bases align to TRBD1. Trimming removed 8 bases from V and 1 base from J; junction bases left unmatched: 6. CDR1 and CDR2 (germline): SNHLY, FYNNEI. This CDR3 is built from 15 residues. The CDR3 protein is CASAGQGAGNTEAFF. The CDR3 coding sequence is TGTGCCAGCGCAGGACAGGGGGCAGGGAACACTGAAGCTTTCTTT.